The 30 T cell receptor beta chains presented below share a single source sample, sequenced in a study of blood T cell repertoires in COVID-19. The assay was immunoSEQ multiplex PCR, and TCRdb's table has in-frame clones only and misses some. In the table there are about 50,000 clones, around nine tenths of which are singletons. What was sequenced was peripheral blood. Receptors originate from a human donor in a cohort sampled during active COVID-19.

The CDR3: CAMETLLPPGELFF. In DNA form, the CDR3 reads TGTGCCATGGAGACCCTTCTCCCTCCGGGGGAGCTGTTTTTT. J is TRBJ2-2 and V is TRBV30; D unresolved. The length of the CDR3 is 14 residues. The V gene's germline CDR1 is GTSNPN and CDR2 SVGIG (reference sequence). V lost 8 bases to trimming and J lost 8 bases, with 21 bases between them.

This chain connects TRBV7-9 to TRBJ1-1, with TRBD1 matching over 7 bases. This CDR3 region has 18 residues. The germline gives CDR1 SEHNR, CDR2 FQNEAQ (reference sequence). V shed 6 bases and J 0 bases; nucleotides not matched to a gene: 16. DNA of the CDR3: TGTGCCAGCAGACGCTCTATAAGGGACAGCCACCTGAACACTGAAGCTTTCTTT. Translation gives CASRRSIRDSHLNTEAFF.

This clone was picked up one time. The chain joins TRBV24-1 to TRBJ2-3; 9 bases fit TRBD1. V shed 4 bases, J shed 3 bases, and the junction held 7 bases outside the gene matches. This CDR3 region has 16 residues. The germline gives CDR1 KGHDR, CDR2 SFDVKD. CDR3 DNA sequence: TGTGCCACCAGTGAGACAGGGGGGATAATGACAGATACGCAGTATTTT. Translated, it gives CATSETGGIMTDTQYF.

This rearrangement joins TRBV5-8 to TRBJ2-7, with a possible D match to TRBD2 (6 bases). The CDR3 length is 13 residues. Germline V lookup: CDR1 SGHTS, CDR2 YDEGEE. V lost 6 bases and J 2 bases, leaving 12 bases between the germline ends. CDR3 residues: CASTMLAAYEQYF. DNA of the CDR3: TGTGCCAGCACCATGTTAGCGGCCTACGAGCAGTACTTC. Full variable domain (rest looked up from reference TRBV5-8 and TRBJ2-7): EAGVTQSPTHLIKTRGQQATLRCSPISGHTSVYWYQQALGLGLQFLLWYDEGEERNRGNFPPRFSGRQFPNYSSELNVNALELEDSALYLCASTMLAAYEQYFGPGTRLTVT.

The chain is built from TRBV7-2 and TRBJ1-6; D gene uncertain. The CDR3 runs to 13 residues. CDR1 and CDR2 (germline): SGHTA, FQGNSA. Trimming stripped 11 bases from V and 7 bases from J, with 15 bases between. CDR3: CALGNRGNSPLHF. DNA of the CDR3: TGTGCCCTCGGCAACAGAGGGAATTCACCCCTCCACTTT.

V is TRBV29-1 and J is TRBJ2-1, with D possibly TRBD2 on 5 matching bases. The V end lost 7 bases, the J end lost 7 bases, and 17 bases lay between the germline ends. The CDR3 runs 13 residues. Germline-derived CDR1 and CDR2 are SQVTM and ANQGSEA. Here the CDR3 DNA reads TGCAGCGCGATGACTGGGAGCTTGAATGAGCAGTTCTTC. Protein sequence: CSAMTGSLNEQFF.

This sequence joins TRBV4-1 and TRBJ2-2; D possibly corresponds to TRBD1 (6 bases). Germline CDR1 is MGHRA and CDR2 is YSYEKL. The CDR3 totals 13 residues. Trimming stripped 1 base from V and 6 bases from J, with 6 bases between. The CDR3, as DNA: TGCGCCAGCAGCCAAGGACAGGCCGGGGAGCTGTTTTTT. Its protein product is CASSQGQAGELFF.

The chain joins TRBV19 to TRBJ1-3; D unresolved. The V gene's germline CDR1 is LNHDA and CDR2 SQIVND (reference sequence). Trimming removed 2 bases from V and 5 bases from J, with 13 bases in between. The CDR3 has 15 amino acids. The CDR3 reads CASSIPPPGRNTIYF. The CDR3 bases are TGTGCCAGTAGTATACCCCCTCCGGGGAGAAACACCATATATTTT.

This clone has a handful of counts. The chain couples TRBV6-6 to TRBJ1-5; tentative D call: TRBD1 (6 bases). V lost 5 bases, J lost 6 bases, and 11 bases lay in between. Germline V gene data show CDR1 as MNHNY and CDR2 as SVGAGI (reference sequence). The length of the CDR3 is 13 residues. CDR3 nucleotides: TGTGCCAGCAGTCCAGGGGTGAGTCAGCCCCAGCATTTT. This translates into CASSPGVSQPQHF.

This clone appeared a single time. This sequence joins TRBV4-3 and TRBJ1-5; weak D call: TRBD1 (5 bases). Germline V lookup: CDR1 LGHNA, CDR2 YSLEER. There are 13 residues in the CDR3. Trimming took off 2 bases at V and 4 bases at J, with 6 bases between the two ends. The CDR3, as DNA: TGCGCCAGCAGCCAAAACAGGAATCAGCCCCAGCATTTT. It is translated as CASSQNRNQPQHF.

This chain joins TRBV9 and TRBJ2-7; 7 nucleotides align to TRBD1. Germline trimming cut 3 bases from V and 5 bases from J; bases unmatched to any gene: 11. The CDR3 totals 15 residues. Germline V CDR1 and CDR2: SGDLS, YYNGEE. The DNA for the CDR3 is TGTGCCAGCAGCGCGCACCCGGGACAGTTGGACGAGCAGTACTTC. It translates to CASSAHPGQLDEQYF.

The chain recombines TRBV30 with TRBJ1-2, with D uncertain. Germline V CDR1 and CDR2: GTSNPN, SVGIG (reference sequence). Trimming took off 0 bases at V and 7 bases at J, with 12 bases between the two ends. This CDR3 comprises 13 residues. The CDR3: CAWSVGPGSGYTF. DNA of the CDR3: TGTGCCTGGAGTGTCGGTCCGGGGAGTGGCTACACCTTC.

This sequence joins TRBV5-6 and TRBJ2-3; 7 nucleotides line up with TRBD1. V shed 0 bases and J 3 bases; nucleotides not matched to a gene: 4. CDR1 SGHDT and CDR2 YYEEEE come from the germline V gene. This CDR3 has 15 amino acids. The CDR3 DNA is TGTGCCAGCAGCTTGGTTCACAGGGGAACAGATACGCAGTATTTT. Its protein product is CASSLVHRGTDTQYF. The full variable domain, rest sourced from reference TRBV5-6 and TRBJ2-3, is DAGVTQSPTHLIKTRGQQVTLRCSPKSGHDTVSWYQQALGQGPQFIFQYYEEEERQRGNFPDRFSGHQFPNYSSELNVNALLLGDSALYLCASSLVHRGTDTQYFGPGTRLTVL.

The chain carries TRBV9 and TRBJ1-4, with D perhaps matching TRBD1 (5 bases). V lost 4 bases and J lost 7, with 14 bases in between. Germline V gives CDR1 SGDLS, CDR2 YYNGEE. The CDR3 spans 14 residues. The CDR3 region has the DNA TGTGCCAGCAGCCGGGGAGGGGAGATTGAAAAACTGTTTTTT. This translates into CASSRGGEIEKLFF.

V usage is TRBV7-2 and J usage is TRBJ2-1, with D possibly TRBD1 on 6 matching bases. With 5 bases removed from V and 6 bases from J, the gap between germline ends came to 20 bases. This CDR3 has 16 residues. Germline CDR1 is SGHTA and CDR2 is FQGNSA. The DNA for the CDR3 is TGTGCCAGCAGCCCCCAGGGCACAGGGATAGCCAATGAGCAGTTCTTC. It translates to CASSPQGTGIANEQFF.

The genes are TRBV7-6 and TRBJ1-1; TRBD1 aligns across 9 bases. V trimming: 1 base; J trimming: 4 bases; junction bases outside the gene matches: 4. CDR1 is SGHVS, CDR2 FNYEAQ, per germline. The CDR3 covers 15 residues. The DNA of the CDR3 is TGTGCCAGCAGCTTAGGACAGGGGGGGATCACTGAAGCTTTCTTT. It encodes CASSLGQGGITEAFF.

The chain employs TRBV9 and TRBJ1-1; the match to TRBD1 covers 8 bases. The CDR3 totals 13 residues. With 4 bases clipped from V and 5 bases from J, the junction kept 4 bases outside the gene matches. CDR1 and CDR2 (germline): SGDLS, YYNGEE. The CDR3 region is CASSPTGETEAFF. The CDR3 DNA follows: TGTGCCAGCAGCCCGACAGGGGAGACTGAAGCTTTCTTT.

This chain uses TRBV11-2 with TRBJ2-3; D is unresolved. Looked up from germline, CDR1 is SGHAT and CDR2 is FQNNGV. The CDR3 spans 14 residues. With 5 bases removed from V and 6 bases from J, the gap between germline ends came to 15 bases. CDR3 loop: CASSQTAALDTQYF. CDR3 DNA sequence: TGTGCCAGCAGCCAGACGGCGGCTCTTGATACGCAGTATTTT.

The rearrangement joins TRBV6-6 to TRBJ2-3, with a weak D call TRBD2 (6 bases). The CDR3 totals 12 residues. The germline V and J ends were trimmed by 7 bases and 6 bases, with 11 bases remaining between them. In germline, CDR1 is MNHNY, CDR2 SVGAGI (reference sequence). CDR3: CASTGGVDTQYF. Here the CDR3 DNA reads TGTGCCAGCACGGGCGGGGTCGATACGCAGTATTTT.

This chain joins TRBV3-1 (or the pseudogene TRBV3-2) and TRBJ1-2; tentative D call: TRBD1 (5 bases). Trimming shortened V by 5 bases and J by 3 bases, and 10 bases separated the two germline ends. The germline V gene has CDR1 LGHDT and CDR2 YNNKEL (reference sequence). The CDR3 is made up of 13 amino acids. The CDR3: CASSLTGDYGYTF. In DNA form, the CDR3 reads TGTGCCAGCAGCTTGACGGGGGACTATGGCTACACCTTC.

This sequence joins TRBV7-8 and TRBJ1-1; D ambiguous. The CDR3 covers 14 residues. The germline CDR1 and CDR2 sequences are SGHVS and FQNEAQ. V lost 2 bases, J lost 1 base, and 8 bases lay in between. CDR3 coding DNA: TGTGCCAGCAGCTTAACCCCAGGGAACACTGAAGCTTTCTTT. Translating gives CASSLTPGNTEAFF.

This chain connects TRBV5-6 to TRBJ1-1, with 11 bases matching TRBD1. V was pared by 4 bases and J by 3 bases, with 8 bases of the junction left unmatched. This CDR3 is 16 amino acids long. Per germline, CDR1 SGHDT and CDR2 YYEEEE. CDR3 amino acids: CASSPDRGRSDTEAFF. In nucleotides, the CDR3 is TGTGCCAGCAGCCCGGACAGGGGGCGTTCGGACACTGAAGCTTTCTTT.

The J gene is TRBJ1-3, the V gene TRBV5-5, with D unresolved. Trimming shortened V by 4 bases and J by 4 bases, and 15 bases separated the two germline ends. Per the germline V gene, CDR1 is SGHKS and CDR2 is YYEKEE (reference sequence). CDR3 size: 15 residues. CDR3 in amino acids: CASSVAGVGGNTIYF. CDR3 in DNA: TGTGCCAGCAGCGTCGCCGGGGTAGGGGGAAACACCATATATTTT.

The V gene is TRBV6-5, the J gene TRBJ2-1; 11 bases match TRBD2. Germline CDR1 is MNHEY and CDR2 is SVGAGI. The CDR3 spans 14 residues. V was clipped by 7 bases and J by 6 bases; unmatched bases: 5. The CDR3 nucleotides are TGTGCCAGCATCCCGGGACTAGCGGCCAATGAGCAGTTCTTC. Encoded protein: CASIPGLAANEQFF.

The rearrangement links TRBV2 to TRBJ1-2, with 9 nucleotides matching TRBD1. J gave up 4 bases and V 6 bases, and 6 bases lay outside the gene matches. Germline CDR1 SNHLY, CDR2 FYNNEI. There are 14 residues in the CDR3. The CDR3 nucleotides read TGTGCCAGCAGCGCAGGGACAGGGCTCTATGGCTACACCTTC. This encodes CASSAGTGLYGYTF.

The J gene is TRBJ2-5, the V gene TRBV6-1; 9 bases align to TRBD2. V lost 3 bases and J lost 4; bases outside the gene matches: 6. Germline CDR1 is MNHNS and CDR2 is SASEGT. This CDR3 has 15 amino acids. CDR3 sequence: CASSESLAGVETQYF. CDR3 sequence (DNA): TGTGCCAGCAGTGAGTCGTTAGCGGGGGTAGAGACCCAGTACTTC.

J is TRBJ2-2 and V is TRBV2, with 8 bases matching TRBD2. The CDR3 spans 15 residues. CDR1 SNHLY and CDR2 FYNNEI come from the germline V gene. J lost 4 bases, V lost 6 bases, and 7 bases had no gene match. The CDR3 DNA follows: TGTGCCAGCAGACGAGACAGCGGGGGCACCGGGGAGCTGTTTTTT. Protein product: CASRRDSGGTGELFF.

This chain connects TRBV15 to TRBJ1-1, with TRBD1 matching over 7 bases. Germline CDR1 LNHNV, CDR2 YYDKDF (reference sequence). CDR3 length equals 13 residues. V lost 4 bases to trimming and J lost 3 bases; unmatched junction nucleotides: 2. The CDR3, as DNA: TGTGCCACCAGCACCCAGGGGGACACTGAAGCTTTCTTT. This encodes CATSTQGDTEAFF.

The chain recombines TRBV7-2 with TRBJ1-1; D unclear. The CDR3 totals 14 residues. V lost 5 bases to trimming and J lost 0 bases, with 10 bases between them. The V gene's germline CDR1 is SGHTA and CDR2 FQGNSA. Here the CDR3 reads CASSPSSVNTEAFF. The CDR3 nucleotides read TGTGCCAGCAGCCCGAGCAGCGTGAACACTGAAGCTTTCTTT.

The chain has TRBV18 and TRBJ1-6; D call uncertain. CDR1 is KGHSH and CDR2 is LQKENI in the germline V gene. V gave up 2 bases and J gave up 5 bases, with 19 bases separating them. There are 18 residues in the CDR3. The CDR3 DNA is TGTGCCAGCTCACCAAGTGGAAACACGCTTGGAGATAATTCACCCCTCCACTTT. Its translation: CASSPSGNTLGDNSPLHF. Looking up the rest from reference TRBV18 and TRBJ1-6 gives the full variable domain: NAGVMQNPRHLVRRRGQEARLRCSPMKGHSHVYWYRQLPEEGLKFMVYLQKENIIDESGMPKERFSAEFPKEGPSILRIQQVVRGDSAAYFCASSPSGNTLGDNSPLHFGNGTRLTVT.